Reported below is one T cell receptor (beta chain). What it binds is unknown. This record comes from a study of Ad26.COV2.S vaccination and SARS-CoV-2 variants. Study-level background: Once, or twice with 56 days between doses, Ad26.COV2.S was given intramuscularly. General study results and limits: Recipients of vaccine and of placebo showed similar breadth of their non-spike TCR repertoires.

V trimming: 5 bases; J trimming: 7 bases; junction bases outside the gene matches: 7. The CDR3 is 14 amino acids. Germline CDR1 SGHTA, CDR2 FQGTGA. This sample's treatment: around 19 received Ad26.COV2.S at low or high dose, single or two shots; roughly five received placebo; per-sample allocation not given. Sampling occurred on day 63 after the first vaccine or placebo injection. Here immunoSEQ multiplex PCR was the method, and the copy in TCRdb shows in-frame clones only, minus some. The sample includes more than 300,000 clones, roughly 90% of them seen just once. The specimen was peripheral blood, collected in a trial of Ad26.COV2.S vaccine versus placebo. This chain connects TRBV7-3 to TRBJ1-2; 10 bases agree with TRBD1. This TCR derives from a person between 18 and 59 years old who received the Ad26.COV2.S COVID-19 vaccine or a placebo. The CDR3 protein is CASSETGGAAGYTF. The CDR3 DNA sequence: TGTGCCAGCAGCGAGACAGGGGGCGCGGCTGGCTACACCTTC.